Presented here are 17 T cell receptor beta chains from one specimen sequenced in a study of regulatory T cells in long-lasting Graves disease. Time point here: newly diagnosed GD, antithyroid drugs for less than 3 months. Scientists built the TCR library using RNA that was extracted from PBMCs. Assembly of TCR beta libraries relied on iRepertoire HTBI primers together with Arm-PCR of CDR3 regions. Using its own MiXCR run on the multiplex PCR reads, TCRdb lists one record per CDR3 protein. The sample has 200,000 to 250,000 distinct CDR3 sequences; 20% to 25% are singletons. The sequencing here drew on peripheral blood mononuclear cells (PBMCs), taken at new diagnosis, from a patient treated with antithyroid drugs. These receptors came from a female donor with Graves disease.

The chain has TRBV30 and TRBJ2-7, with D possibly called TRBD1 or TRBD2 (6 bases each). V was cut by 0 bases and J by 7 bases, with 10 bases left in between. This CDR3 is built from 12 residues. Germline V CDR1 and CDR2: GTSNPN, SVGIG (reference sequence). DNA for the CDR3: TGTGCCTGGAGTGTGGAGGGGGATGAGCAGTACTTC. It yields the protein CAWSVEGDEQYF.

This clonotype was detected a few times. This clone may be a read error of a much larger clone one base away. The chain couples TRBV6-2 or TRBV6-3 to TRBJ2-5, with 9 bases that match TRBD1. The CDR3 spans 15 residues. Unmatched junction bases numbered 13, after V lost 5 bases and J lost 9 bases. Per the germline V gene, CDR1 is MNHEY and CDR2 is SVGEGT. The CDR3 reads CASSPGQGFDEAQYF. The DNA of the CDR3 is TGTGCCAGCAGTCCGGGACAGGGCTTTGATGAGGCCCAGTACTTC.

This clonotype was detected a few times. The chain joins TRBV3-1 to TRBJ2-3, with 9 bases fitting TRBD2. This CDR3 region has 17 residues. V trimming: 4 bases; J trimming: 0 bases; junction bases outside the gene matches: 8. Per germline, CDR1 LGHDT and CDR2 YNNKEL (reference sequence). CDR3 amino acids: CASSRRGSGGSTDTQYF. In DNA, the CDR3 is TGTGCCAGCAGCCGGCGGGGGAGCGGGGGGAGCACAGATACGCAGTATTTT.

This clonotype was recorded at least ten times. J is TRBJ2-3 and V is TRBV10-1; 7 bases line up with TRBD2. The CDR3 has 15 residues. Germline V gives CDR1 WNHNN, CDR2 SYGVQD (reference sequence). V shed 3 bases and J 7 bases; nucleotides not matched to a gene: 10. In DNA form, the CDR3 reads TGCGCCAGCAGTGATGGCGGGAGCGTACGAAATACGCAGTATTTT. This encodes CASSDGGSVRNTQYF.

The table lists this clonotype with many counts. At one boundary the junction diverges from the germline segment, which might be a read error. The chain combines TRBV5-5 with TRBJ2-1; D might be TRBD2 (5 bases). The CDR3 extends over 11 amino acids. Germline lookup yields CDR1 SGHKS and CDR2 YYEKEE (reference sequence). CDR3 region: CASGFYNEQFF. The CDR3 coding sequence is TGCGCCAGCGGCTTTTACAATGAGCAGTTCTTC.

This clonotype was observed a handful of times. The gene calls are TRBV4-3 and TRBJ1-4; D is ambiguous. Trimming stripped 4 bases from V and 2 bases from J, with 14 bases between. The CDR3 is 16 residues long. The germline CDR1 and CDR2 sequences are LGHNA and YSLEER. CDR3 DNA sequence: TGCGCCAGCAGCCCCTCCAGACAACCGACTAATGAAAAACTGTTTTTT. Its protein product is CASSPSRQPTNEKLFF.

This clonotype was detected ten times or more. The chain joins TRBV2 to TRBJ2-7, with a tentative D call TRBD1 (6 bases). Per germline, CDR1 SNHLY and CDR2 FYNNEI. The CDR3 has 11 residues. Deletions cut 8 bases from V and 4 bases from J, with 9 bases between. The CDR3 nucleotides read TGTGCCAGCCAAGGGGGTTACGAGCAGTACTTC. Translation: CASQGGYEQYF.

This clonotype was detected ten times or more. V usage is TRBV11-2 and J usage is TRBJ1-2; the match to TRBD1 covers 10 bases. The CDR3 sequence is 17 residues long. Germline trimming cut 5 bases from V and 4 bases from J; bases unmatched to any gene: 13. CDR1 SGHAT and CDR2 FQNNGV come from the germline V gene. The CDR3 sequence is CASSPRQGAAGVYGYTF. CDR3 sequence (DNA): TGTGCCAGCAGCCCCAGACAGGGGGCGGCAGGGGTCTATGGCTACACCTTC.

About this clonotype itself: The junction departs from the called germline gene at one end, perhaps through a read error. This sequence joins TRBV3-1 and TRBJ1-6; D gene uncertain. Germline V lookup: CDR1 LGHDT, CDR2 YNNKEL (reference sequence). CDR3 size: 12 residues. In DNA form, the CDR3 reads TGTGGCAGCAGTGAGTATAATTCACCCCTCCACTTT. It encodes CGSSEYNSPLHF.

At least ten counts were recorded for this clonotype. The gene calls are TRBV3-1 and TRBJ1-4; 9 bases are a match to TRBD1. The J segment lost 3 bases and the V segment lost 0 bases, leaving 5 bases of the junction unmatched. Germline V gene data show CDR1 as LGHDT and CDR2 as YNNKEL (reference sequence). CDR3 length equals 17 residues. CDR3 DNA: TGTGCCAGCAGCCAAGAGGGGACAGGGCGTCCTAATGAAAAACTGTTTTTT. Translation gives CASSQEGTGRPNEKLFF. Full variable domain (outside the CDR3, taken from reference TRBV3-1 and TRBJ1-4): DTAVSQTPKYLVTQMGNDKSIKCEQNLGHDTMYWYKQDSKKFLKIMFSYNNKELIINETVPNRFSPKSPDKAHLNLHINSLELGDSAVYFCASSQEGTGRPNEKLFFGSGTQLSVL.

The sample holds many counts of this clonotype. V gene TRBV2 combines with J gene TRBJ1-2; a possible D gene is TRBD1 (5 bases). In germline, CDR1 is SNHLY, CDR2 FYNNEI. This CDR3 is 13 amino acids long. V lost 5 bases, J lost 4 bases, and 11 bases lay in between. CDR3 in DNA: TGTGCCAGCAGTCGAGAGGGGTCCTATGGCTACACCTTC. As protein: CASSREGSYGYTF.

Concerning this clonotype itself: With a far larger clone one base away, a read error is the likely cause. The chain uses TRBV29-1 and TRBJ2-5, with 7 positions matching TRBD2. The junction had 12 bases not matched to a gene; V was cut back by 3 bases and J by 11 bases. This CDR3 has 13 residues. The V gene's germline CDR1 is SQVTM and CDR2 ANQGSEA. The CDR3 region is CSVDPGGVDEQYF. The CDR3 DNA is TGCAGCGTTGACCCGGGAGGAGTCGATGAGCAGTACTTC.

This clonotype was seen at least ten times. The CDR3 nucleotides are TGTGCCAGCAGTTTAGGCGGACAGGAAGGCAATGAGCAGTTCTTC. Residues: CASSLGGQEGNEQFF. The rearrangement uses TRBV28 and TRBJ2-1, with TRBD1 identical over 7 bases. CDR1 MDHEN and CDR2 SYDVKM come from the germline V gene. Trimming cost V 2 bases and J 6 bases; bases outside gene matches: 7. The CDR3 loop spans 15 amino acids. The whole variable domain, remainder taken from reference TRBV28 and TRBJ2-1, is DVKVTQSSRYLVKRTGEKVFLECVQDMDHENMFWYRQDPGLGLRLIYFSYDVKMKEKGDIPEGYSVSREKKERFSLILESASTNQTSMYLCASSLGGQEGNEQFFGPGTRLTVL.

The genes are TRBV15 and TRBJ1-6, with no clear D. The CDR3 consists of 15 residues. Germline V gene data show CDR1 as LNHNV and CDR2 as YYDKDF (reference sequence). The V and J ends lost 0 bases and 10 bases respectively, with 13 bases between them. The CDR3 loop is CATSRESGGESPLHF. CDR3 nucleotides: TGTGCCACCAGCAGAGAAAGCGGCGGGGAGTCACCCCTCCACTTT.

This clonotype was found many times. The chain carries TRBV3-1 and TRBJ1-1, with a weak D call TRBD1 (5 bases). The CDR3 has 13 residues. Germline CDR1 is LGHDT and CDR2 is YNNKEL (reference sequence). V dropped 0 bases and J dropped 6 bases, with 8 bases sitting between them. DNA of the CDR3: TGTGCCAGCAGCCAAGACAGGGTCCCTGAAGCTTTCTTT. Protein sequence: CASSQDRVPEAFF.

This clonotype was recorded at least ten times. This chain links TRBV7-2 with TRBJ1-2; D gene unclear. Trimming shortened V by 6 bases and J by 3 bases, and 17 bases separated the two germline ends. This CDR3 spans 15 amino acids. Germline V gene sequence: CDR1 SGHTA, CDR2 FQGNSA. The CDR3 spells CASRPSTAAYYGYTF. In DNA, the CDR3 is TGTGCCAGCAGGCCTTCCACCGCCGCCTACTATGGCTACACCTTC. The whole variable domain, filled in from reference TRBV7-2 and TRBJ1-2, reads GAGVSQSPSNKVTEKGKDVELRCDPISGHTALYWYRQSLGQGLEFLIYFQGNSAPDKSGLPSDRFSAERTGGSVSTLTIQRTQQEDSAVYLCASRPSTAAYYGYTFGSGTRLTVV.

The chain links TRBV27 to TRBJ1-4; D is unclear. There are 16 residues in the CDR3. Germline assignment: CDR1 MNHEY and CDR2 SMNVEV (reference sequence). Trimming stripped 3 bases from V and 4 bases from J, with 15 bases between. The CDR3 nucleotides read TGTGCCAGCAGTTTTTGGCAGAATTTTGATAATGAAAAACTGTTTTTT. Translated, it gives CASSFWQNFDNEKLFF. The full variable domain, rest sourced from reference TRBV27 and TRBJ1-4, is EAQVTQNPRYLITVTGKKLTVTCSQNMNHEYMSWYRQDPGLGLRQIYYSMNVEVTDKGDVPEGYKVSRKEKRNFPLILESPSPNQTSLYFCASSFWQNFDNEKLFFGSGTQLSVL.